This T cell receptor (beta chain) was profiled in a study of blood T cell repertoires in COVID-19. About the research overall: Sample material is recorded as cDNA or gDNA derived from T cells, B-cell-depleted T cells, or PBMCs.

The table came from immunoSEQ multiplex PCR; TCRdb's copy has only in-frame clones and leaves some out. Counted here are some 350,000 clones, about 90% occurring once; the ten biggest clones make up less than 6%. The source of this sequence is a woman aged 30 to 39 who had recovered from COVID-19. Specimen: PBMCs or T cells enriched from blood (not recorded which).

CDR3 bases: TGTGCCAGCAGGTGGGGGGGACTGCGATCCGTCACGGCCTATGGCTACACCTTC. It translates to CASRWGGLRSVTAYGYTF. The chain is built from TRBV28 and TRBJ1-2; D is possibly TRBD1 (5 bases). Germline V gene data show CDR1 as MDHEN and CDR2 as SYDVKM. V lost 6 bases and J 4 bases, leaving 27 bases between the germline ends. CDR3 size: 18 residues.